This T cell receptor (beta chain) was sequenced for a study of blood T cell repertoires in COVID-19 (dated by TCRdb to about 2020). Broadly, across the study: Samples covering the acute and convalescent phases of COVID-19 were provided by collaborators in the United States, Italy and Spain. The prospective study material was composed of cDNA or gDNA derived from T cells, B-cell-depleted T cells, or PBMCs. Deeply sampled blood TCRbeta repertoires from subjects exposed to, actively infected with, or recovered from COVID-19 were included in the dataset. The repertoires were released in a freely available public database meant as a resource for research on the immune response to SARS-CoV-2. The samples were drawn from two sources: the first 160 participants of the ongoing ImmuneRACE study, and over 950 subjects contributed by 6 global collaborators. The sample metadata nearly always contained a de-identified subject ID, COVID-19 status, age in years and sex. HLA class I and class II types, where available, came from metadata supplied by the sample provider rather than from assay-based typing.

One collaborating source in Seattle enrolled patients during active infection and followed them longitudinally through the course of disease. Each collaborating institution followed its own protocols to collect whole blood in K2EDTA tubes. For TCRbeta analysis, collaborators shipped samples as frozen whole blood, isolated PBMCs, or DNA extracted from either of those sample types. This clone was detected only a few times. It has no known antigen specificity. No base quality values were provided; no much bigger clone lies one nucleotide off. Beyond this particular receptor, the publication reports: How much clinical and demographic metadata was included differed by source and by participant, and the metadata was provided uncurated.

Counted from cysteine to phenylalanine, this CDR3 has 13 amino acids. Of the read, only the CDR3 DNA is kept; its 39 bases are in frame from base 1. V lost 2 bases and J lost 2 bases; the stretch between them is 5 bases long. In the germline V gene, CDR1 corresponds to MRHNA and CDR2 to SNTAGT. The immunoSEQ Assay, a bias-controlled multiplex PCR, was used to amplify TCRbeta CDR3 regions from genomic DNA. Processing in the source paper ran as follows. Nucleated cell counts per sample were estimated from amplification of reference gene primers within the assay. Sequence reads were collapsed and filtered to measure the absolute abundance of every unique TCRbeta CDR3 rearrangement. For each sample, productive Simpson clonality was calculated as the square root of Simpson's diversity index across productive rearrangements. The table was pulled from immuneACCESS by TCRdb, which kept in-frame rearrangements only. Such tables lose some clones; where checked, under half of the loss comes from unresolved V genes, and the rest has no known cause. D and trimming were read from the DNA, whereas the V and J calls and clone size are those reported in that table. Across this sample there are 150,000 to 200,000 clones, with about 88% seen only once. The top ten constitute about 2.5% of the sample.

This sequence originates from a woman over 75 with COVID-19, enrolled during active disease. The chain couples TRBV6-4 to TRBJ2-3; tentative D gene TRBD1, with 5 bases matching. Sequencing was carried out using peripheral blood. Read as DNA, the sequence is TGTGCCAGCAGTGACGGGGCCACAGATACGCAGTATTTT. Its protein product is CASSDGATDTQYF.